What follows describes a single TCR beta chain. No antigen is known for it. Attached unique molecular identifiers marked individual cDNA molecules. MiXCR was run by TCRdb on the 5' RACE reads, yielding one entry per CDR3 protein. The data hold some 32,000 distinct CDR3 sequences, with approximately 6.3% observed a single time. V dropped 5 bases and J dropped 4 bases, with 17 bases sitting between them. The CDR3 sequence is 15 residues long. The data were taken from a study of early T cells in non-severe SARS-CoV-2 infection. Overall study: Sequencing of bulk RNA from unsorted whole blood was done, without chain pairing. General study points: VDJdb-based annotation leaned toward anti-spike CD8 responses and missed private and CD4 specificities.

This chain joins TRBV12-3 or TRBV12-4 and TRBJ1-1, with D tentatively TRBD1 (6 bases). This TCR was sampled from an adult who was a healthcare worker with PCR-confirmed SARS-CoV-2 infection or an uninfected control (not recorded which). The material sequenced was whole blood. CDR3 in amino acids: CASSPTDWGATEAFF. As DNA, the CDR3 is TGTGCCAGCAGTCCTACGGACTGGGGGGCCACTGAAGCTTTCTTT.